The clone carrying this T cell receptor beta chain was recorded many times. The antigen is undetermined. These data are taken from a study of glioma-infiltrating T cells. Study overall: Target coverage was roughly 4.5- to 11-fold for approximately 960,000 blood T cells.

The study's findings and limits: Non-neoplastic patients had below-expected tissue-blood divergence, while all gliomas exceeded expectation. Patients with low tissue-blood divergence carried a signature set of shared blood CDR3 motifs.

Germline-derived CDR1 and CDR2 are MNHNS and SASEGT. This CDR3 region has 13 residues. V lost 4 bases and J 4 bases, leaving 11 bases between the germline ends. Amplification of TCR alpha and beta CDR3 regions from RNA used iRepertoire nested multiplex PCR. Each CDR3 protein gets one entry after TCRdb re-called the multiplex PCR reads with MiXCR. The sample lists 300,000 to 450,000 distinct CDR3 sequences; 41% were seen once. The specimen was glioma tissue, nonneoplastic brain tissue, or PBMCs (not recorded which). This clonotype originated in a human donor with low-grade glioma or glioblastoma, undergoing nonglioma brain surgery, or in good health (not recorded which). The chain carries TRBV6-1 and TRBJ2-7, with D perhaps matching TRBD1 (6 bases). The CDR3 DNA sequence: TGTGCCAGCAGTGGGGATACAGGGTACGAGCAGTACTTC. This encodes CASSGDTGYEQYF.